This T cell receptor beta chain originates from a study of T-cell reconstitution after alpha-beta-depleted transplantation in children. Study outcomes and limitations: One year post-transplant, T-cell counts and diversity were largely derived from T cells produced anew. Several hundred expanded graft clones reportedly were the source of alpha-beta T cells about two months after transplant.

Unique molecular identifiers were used in preparing the TCRbeta library. TCRdb called the PCR reads again in MiXCR, with one record for every CDR3 protein. The sample comprises 250,000 to 300,000 distinct CDR3 sequences, roughly a tenth of which are singletons, and 7% to 9.5% rests with the top ten. This clonotype was picked up many times. Its antigen is still unknown. The receptor was derived from a boy younger than two with acute myeloid leukemia, due to receive a stem cell transplant. Sequencing was performed on PBMCs, taken before TCRalphabeta/CD19-depleted stem cell transplant.

The chain's CDR3 is CASRTGGNQPQHF. The CDR3 DNA reads TGTGCCAGCCGGACAGGGGGAAATCAGCCCCAGCATTTT. The V call is TRBV27, the J call TRBJ1-5; 10 bases match TRBD1. The CDR3 contains 13 residues. CDR1 and CDR2 (germline): MNHEY, SMNVEV (reference sequence). V lost 8 bases, J lost 4 bases, and 2 bases stayed unmatched.